This TCR beta chain was sequenced during a study of blood T cells in healthy people across ages. The V gene's germline CDR1 is DFQATT and CDR2 SNEGSKA (reference sequence). This CDR3 has 16 residues. V was pared by 4 bases and J by 4 bases, with 12 bases of the junction left unmatched. This clonotype has ten or more counts. A sample-barcoded 5' primer and a J-beta primer mix were used in a second PCR of roughly 6 to 11 cycles. Template switching added a 12-random-nucleotide identifier to every cDNA molecule. Sequencing recovered at least 2.5 million CDR3-containing paired-end reads from each sample. One entry per CDR3 protein results from TCRdb running MiXCR on the 5' RACE reads. Of fewer than 900,000 distinct CDR3 sequences in the sample, about 42% were seen once.

Specimen: blood. The sequence was collected from a woman in her sixties in good health. The chain employs TRBV20-1 and TRBJ2-7; 11 nucleotides match TRBD2. In DNA, the CDR3 is TGCAGTGCTACCCAACTAGCGGGAGATCGGGGGTACGAGCAGTACTTC. It codes for CSATQLAGDRGYEQYF.